The entry that follows covers one T cell receptor beta chain sequence. Its target is unknown. Every patient had mismatch repair deficiency by PCR or immunohistochemistry. TCRs were sequenced from a few patients responding to pembrolizumab. The entry originates in a study of PD-1 blockade in mismatch repair-deficient tumors. The V end was cut by 0 bases, the J end by 1 base, with 16 bases between. The CDR3 contains 17 residues. The V gene's germline CDR1 is SQVTM and CDR2 ANQGSEA. Study-level results: Tumor-resident clones, often undetectable pretreatment in blood, expanded then contracted after pembrolizumab.

The table came from immunoSEQ multiplex PCR; TCRdb's copy has only in-frame clones and leaves some out. The repertoire holds some 130,000 clones, with roughly 90% as singletons. This receptor was identified in an adult with mismatch repair-deficient cancer. V is TRBV29-1 and J is TRBJ2-1, with D maybe TRBD2 (5 bases). Sequencing was performed on peripheral blood, taken roughly 70 weeks after starting pembrolizumab. The CDR3 spells CSVEDVLSGGSYNEQFF. In DNA, the CDR3 is TGCAGCGTTGAAGACGTCCTTTCGGGCGGGTCCTACAATGAGCAGTTCTTC.